This TCR beta chain emerged from a study of cytomegalovirus exposure and HLA in healthy donors. Turning to the study itself: The 110 million or so unique TCR beta sequences, from roughly 170 million T cells, were found by an earlier analysis.

The V segment lost 3 bases and the J segment 1 base; nucleotides outside the gene matches: 7. This CDR3 spans 17 amino acids. Germline V gives CDR1 LNHNV, CDR2 YYDKDF (reference sequence). General observations from the study: CMV antigen specificity of a few CMV-associated chains was confirmed in vitro.

PCR was performed using 60 Vbeta and 13 Jbeta primers. Source study methods: Among the unique TCR beta chains that a later analysis counted, around 82 million in all, about 11 million were shared. Sequencing was performed with immunoSEQ multiplex PCR; in TCRdb, only in-frame clones are kept and a portion is missing. V and J calls and clone size are as listed in that table; D and trimming were resolved from the DNA. The sample holds about 93,000 clones, roughly 72% seen once. As concerns this clone: What it binds is not known.

At sampling all donors were nominally healthy, likely with unrecorded immune exposures. J is TRBJ1-5 and V is TRBV15; 9 bases agree with TRBD1. The receptor was isolated from a man aged 25-45 years in good health and CMV-seronegative. Sequenced input: PBMCs. The CDR3 coding sequence is TGTGCCACCAGCAGTCCGGGACAGGGTTTGAGCAATCAGCCCCAGCATTTT. Amino acids: CATSSPGQGLSNQPQHF.